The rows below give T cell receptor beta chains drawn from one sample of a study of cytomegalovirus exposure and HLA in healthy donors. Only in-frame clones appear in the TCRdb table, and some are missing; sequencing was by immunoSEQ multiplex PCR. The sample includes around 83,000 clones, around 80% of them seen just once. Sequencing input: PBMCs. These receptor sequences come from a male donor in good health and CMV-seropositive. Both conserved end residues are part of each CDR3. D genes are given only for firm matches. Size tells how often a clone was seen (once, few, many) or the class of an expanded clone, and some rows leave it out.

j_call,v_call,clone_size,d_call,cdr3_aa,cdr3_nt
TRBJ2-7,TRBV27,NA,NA,CASSPTGSPYEQYF,TGTGCCAGCAGTCCAACAGGGTCCCCCTACGAGCAGTACTTC
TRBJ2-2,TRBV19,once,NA,CASSISRANTGELFF,TGTGCCAGTAGTATTAGCAGGGCGAACACCGGGGAGCTGTTTTTT
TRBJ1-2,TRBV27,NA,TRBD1,CASSLVGQGYGYTF,TGTGCCAGCAGTTTAGTAGGACAGGGCTATGGCTACACCTTC
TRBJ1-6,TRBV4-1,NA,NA,CASSPGTDGGDSPLHF,TGCGCCAGCAGCCCCGGGACGGACGGGGGGGATTCACCCCTCCACTTT
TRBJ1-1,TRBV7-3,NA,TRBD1,CASSPGTGGMNTEAFF,TGTGCCAGCAGCCCTGGGACAGGGGGAATGAACACTGAAGCTTTCTTT
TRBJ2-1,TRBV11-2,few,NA,CASSLVLRTVYNEQFF,TGTGCCAGCAGCTTAGTGCTGCGGACAGTCTACAATGAGCAGTTCTTC
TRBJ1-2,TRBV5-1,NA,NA,CASSLFAVLYGYTF,TGCGCCAGCAGCTTGTTTGCAGTCCTCTATGGCTACACCTTC
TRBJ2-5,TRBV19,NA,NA,CASSTRRLQETQYF,TGTGCCAGTAGTACCCGCAGGCTCCAAGAGACCCAGTACTTC
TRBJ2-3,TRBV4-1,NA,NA,CASLTQEGPTDTQYF,TGCGCCAGCCTAACCCAGGAGGGGCCCACAGATACGCAGTATTTT
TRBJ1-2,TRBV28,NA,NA,CASSLGGAYGYTF,TGTGCCAGCAGTTTAGGGGGGGCCTATGGCTACACCTTC
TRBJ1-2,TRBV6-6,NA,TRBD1,CASRRDRGNYGYTF,TGTGCCAGCAGGCGGGACAGGGGGAACTATGGCTACACCTTC
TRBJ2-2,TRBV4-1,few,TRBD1,CASSPYDGQGSAGELFF,TGCGCCAGCAGCCCGTATGATGGACAGGGGTCGGCCGGGGAGCTGTTTTTT
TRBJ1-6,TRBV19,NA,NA,CASMMAVNNSPLHF,TGTGCCAGTATGATGGCAGTTAATAATTCACCCCTCCACTTT
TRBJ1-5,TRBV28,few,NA,CASSLGGPQHF,TGTGCCAGCAGTTTGGGGGGGCCCCAGCATTTT
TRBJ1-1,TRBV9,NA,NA,CASSVPPGNTEAFF,TGTGCCAGCAGCGTACCTCCGGGGAACACTGAAGCTTTCTTT
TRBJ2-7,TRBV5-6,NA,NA,CASRYVGQSSYEQYF,TGTGCCAGCAGGTATGTAGGACAGAGCTCCTACGAGCAGTACTTC
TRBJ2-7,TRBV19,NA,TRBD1,CASSPTGTGYEQYF,TGTGCCAGTAGTCCCACCGGGACAGGGTACGAGCAGTACTTC
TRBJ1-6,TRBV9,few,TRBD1,CASSGDRGFGVNSPLHF,TGTGCCAGCAGCGGGGACAGGGGGTTTGGGGTAAATTCACCCCTCCACTTT
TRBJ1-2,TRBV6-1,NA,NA,CASSEGTPRTDYGYTF,TGTGCCAGCAGTGAAGGTACCCCCCGGACAGATTATGGCTACACCTTC
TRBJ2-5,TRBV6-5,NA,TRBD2,CASSPGLAASGTQYF,TGTGCCAGCAGCCCGGGACTAGCGGCGTCCGGGACCCAGTACTTC
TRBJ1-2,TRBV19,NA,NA,CASSRGDYGYTF,TGTGCCAGTAGTAGGGGAGACTATGGCTACACCTTC
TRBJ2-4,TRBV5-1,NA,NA,CASSLPTGMNIQYF,TGCGCCAGCAGCTTACCCACAGGGATGAACATTCAGTACTTC